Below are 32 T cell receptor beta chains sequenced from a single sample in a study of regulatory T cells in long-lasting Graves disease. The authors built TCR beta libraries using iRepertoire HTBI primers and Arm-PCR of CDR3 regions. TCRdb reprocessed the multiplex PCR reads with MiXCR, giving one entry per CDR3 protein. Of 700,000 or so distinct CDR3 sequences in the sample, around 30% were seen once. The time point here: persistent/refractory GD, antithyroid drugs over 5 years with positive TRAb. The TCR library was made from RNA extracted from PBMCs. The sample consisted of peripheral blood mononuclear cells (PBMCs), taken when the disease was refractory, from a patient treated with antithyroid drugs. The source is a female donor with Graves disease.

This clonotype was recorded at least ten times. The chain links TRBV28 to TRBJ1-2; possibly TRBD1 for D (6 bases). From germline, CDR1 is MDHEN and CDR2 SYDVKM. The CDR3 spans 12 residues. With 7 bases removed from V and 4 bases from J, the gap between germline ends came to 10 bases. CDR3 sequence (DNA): TGTGCCAGCAAGGGGGTGAGCTATGGCTACACCTTC. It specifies CASKGVSYGYTF.

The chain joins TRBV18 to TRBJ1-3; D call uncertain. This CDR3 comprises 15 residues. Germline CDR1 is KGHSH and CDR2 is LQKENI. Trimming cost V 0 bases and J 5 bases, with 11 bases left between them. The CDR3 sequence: CASSPPTAERNTIYF. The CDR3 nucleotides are TGTGCCAGCTCACCACCTACGGCAGAAAGAAACACCATATATTTT.

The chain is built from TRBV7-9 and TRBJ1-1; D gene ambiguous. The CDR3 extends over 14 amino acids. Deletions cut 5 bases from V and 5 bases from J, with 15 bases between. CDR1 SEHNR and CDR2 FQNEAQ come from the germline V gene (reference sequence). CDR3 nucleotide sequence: TGTGCCAGCAGCCCCGTACGGGGTGGTACTGAAGCTTTCTTT. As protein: CASSPVRGGTEAFF.

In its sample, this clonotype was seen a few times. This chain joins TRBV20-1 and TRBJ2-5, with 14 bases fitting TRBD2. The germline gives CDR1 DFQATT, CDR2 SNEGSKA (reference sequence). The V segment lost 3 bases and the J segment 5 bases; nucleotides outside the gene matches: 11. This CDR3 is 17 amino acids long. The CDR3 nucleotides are TGCAGTGCTAGTACCGGGACTAGCGGGAGTCTGCGGGAGACCCAGTACTTC. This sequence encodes CSASTGTSGSLRETQYF.

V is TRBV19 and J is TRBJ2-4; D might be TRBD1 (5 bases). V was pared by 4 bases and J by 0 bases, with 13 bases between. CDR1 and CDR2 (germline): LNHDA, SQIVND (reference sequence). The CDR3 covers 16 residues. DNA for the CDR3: TGTGCCAGTAGTACCAACCCTAGGGGAGCCAAAAACATTCAGTACTTC. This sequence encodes CASSTNPRGAKNIQYF.

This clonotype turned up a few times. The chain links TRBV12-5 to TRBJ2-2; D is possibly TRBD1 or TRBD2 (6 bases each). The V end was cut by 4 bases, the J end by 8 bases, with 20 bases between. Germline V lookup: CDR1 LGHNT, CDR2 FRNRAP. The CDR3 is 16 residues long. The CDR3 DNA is TGTGCTAGTGGTTCCCTACTACAGGGAGGCGGGGGGGAGCTGTTTTTT. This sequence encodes CASGSLLQGGGGELFF.

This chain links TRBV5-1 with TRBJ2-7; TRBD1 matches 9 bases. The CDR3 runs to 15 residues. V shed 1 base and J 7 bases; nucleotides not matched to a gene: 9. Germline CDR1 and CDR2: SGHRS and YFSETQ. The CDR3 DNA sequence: TGCGCCAGCAGCTTGACCCGGACAGGGGCTCAAGAGCAGTACTTC. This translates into CASSLTRTGAQEQYF. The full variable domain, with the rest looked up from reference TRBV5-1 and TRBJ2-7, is KAGVTQTPRYLIKTRGQQVTLSCSPISGHRSVSWYQQTPGQGLQFLFEYFSETQRNKGNFPGRFSGRQFSNSRSEMNVSTLELGDSALYLCASSLTRTGAQEQYFGPGTRLTVT.

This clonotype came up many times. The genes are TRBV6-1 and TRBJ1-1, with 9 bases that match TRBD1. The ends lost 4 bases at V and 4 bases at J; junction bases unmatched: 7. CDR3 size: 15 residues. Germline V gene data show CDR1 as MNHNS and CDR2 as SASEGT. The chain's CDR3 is CASSALQGARTEAFF. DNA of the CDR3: TGTGCCAGCAGTGCCTTACAGGGGGCGCGCACTGAAGCTTTCTTT.

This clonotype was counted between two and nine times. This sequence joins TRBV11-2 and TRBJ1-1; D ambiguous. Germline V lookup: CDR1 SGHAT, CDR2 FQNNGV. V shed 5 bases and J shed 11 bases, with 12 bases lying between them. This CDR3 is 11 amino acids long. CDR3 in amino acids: CASSVGRGAFF. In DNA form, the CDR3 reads TGTGCCAGCAGCGTGGGCCGCGGGGCTTTCTTT.

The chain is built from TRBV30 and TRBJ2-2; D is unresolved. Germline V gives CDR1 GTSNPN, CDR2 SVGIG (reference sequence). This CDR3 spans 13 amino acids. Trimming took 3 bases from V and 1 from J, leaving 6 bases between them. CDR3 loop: CAWRGRNTGELFF. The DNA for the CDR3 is TGTGCCTGGAGGGGCAGGAACACCGGGGAGCTGTTTTTT.

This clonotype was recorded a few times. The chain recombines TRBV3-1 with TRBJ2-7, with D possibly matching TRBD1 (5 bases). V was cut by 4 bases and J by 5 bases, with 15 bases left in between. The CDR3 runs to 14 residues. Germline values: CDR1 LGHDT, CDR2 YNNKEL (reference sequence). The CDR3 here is CASSRPGLPNEQYF. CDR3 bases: TGTGCCAGCAGCCGTCCAGGGCTTCCCAACGAGCAGTACTTC.

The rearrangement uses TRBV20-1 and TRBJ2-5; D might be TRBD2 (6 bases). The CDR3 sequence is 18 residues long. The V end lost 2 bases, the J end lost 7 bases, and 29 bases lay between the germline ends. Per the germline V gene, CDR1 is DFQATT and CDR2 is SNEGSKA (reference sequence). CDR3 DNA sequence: TGCAGTGCTAGACGGGGGACGACCCGGGCCCACCGGGGCGCGACCCAGTACTTC. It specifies CSARRGTTRAHRGATQYF.

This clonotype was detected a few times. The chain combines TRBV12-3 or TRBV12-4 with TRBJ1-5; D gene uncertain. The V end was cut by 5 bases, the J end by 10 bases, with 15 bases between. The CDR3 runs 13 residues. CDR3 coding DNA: TGTGCCAGCAGTCCTGGACGGTGTATACCCCAGCATTTT. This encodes CASSPGRCIPQHF.

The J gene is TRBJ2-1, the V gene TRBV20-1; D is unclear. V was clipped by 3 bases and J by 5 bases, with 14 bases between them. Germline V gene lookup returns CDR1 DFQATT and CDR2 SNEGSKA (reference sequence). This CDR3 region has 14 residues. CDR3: CSASGLSPNNEQFF. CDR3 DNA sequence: TGCAGTGCTAGTGGTCTATCGCCTAACAATGAGCAGTTCTTC.

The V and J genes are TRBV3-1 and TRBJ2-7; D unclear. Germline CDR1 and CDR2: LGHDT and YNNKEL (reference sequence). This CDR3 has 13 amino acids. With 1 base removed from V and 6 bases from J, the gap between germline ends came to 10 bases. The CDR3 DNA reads TGTGCCAGCAGCCAAGGACTCCCCCTCGAGCAGTACTTC. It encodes CASSQGLPLEQYF.

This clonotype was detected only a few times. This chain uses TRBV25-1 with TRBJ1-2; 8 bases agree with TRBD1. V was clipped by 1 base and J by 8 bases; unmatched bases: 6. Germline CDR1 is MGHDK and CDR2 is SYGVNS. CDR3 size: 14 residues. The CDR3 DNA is TGTGCCAGCAGTGAATTGCAGGGGGCGGAAGGCTACACCTTC. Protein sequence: CASSELQGAEGYTF.

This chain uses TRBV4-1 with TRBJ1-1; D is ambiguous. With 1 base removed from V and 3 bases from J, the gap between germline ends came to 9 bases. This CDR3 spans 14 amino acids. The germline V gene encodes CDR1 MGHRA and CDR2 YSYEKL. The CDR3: CASSQGLRDTEAFF. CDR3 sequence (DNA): TGCGCCAGCAGCCAAGGACTTCGAGACACTGAAGCTTTCTTT.

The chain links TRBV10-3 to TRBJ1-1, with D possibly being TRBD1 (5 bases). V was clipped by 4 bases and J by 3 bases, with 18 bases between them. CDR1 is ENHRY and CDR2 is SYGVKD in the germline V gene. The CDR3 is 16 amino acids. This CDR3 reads CAISGAGRARDTEAFF. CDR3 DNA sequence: TGTGCCATCAGTGGGGCGGGCAGGGCAAGGGACACTGAAGCTTTCTTT.

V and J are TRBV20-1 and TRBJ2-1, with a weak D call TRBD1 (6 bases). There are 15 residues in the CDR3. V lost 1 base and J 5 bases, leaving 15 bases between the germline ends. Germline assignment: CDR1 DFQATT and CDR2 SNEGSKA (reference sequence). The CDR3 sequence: CSARGRGQLNNEQFF. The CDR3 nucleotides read TGCAGTGCTAGAGGTAGGGGACAACTAAACAATGAGCAGTTCTTC.

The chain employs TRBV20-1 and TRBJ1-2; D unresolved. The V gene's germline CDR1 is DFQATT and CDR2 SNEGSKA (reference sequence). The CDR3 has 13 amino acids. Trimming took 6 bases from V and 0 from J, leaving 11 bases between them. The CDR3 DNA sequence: TGCAGTGCGGTGGCACTAGCTAACTATGGCTACACCTTC. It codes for CSAVALANYGYTF.

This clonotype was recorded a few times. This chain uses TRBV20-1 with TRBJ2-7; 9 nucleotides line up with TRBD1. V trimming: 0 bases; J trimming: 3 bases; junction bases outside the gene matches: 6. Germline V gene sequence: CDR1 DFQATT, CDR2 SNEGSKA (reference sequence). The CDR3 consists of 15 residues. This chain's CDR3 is CSARDTGQGFYEQYF. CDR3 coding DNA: TGCAGTGCTAGAGATACGGGACAGGGATTCTACGAGCAGTACTTC.

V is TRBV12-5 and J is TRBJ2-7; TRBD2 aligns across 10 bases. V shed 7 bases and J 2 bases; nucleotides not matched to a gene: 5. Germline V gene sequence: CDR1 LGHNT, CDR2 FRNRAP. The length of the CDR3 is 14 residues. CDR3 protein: CASARLAGTYEQYF. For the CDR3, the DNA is TGTGCTAGTGCGAGACTAGCGGGTACCTACGAGCAGTACTTC. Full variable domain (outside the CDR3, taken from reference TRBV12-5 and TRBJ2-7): DARVTQTPRHKVTEMGQEVTMRCQPILGHNTVFWYRQTMMQGLELLAYFRNRAPLDDSGMPKDRFSAEMPDATLATLKIQPSEPRDSAVYFCASARLAGTYEQYFGPGTRLTVT.

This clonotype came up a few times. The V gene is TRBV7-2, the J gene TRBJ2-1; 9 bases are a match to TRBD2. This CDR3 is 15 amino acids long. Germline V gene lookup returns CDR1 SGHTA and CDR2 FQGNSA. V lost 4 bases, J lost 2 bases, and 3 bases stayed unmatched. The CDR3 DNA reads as TGTGCCAGCAGCTCAATAGCGGGGGCCTACAATGAGCAGTTCTTC. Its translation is CASSSIAGAYNEQFF.

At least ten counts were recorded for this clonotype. The CDR3 loop reads CSAGRSNSPLHF. CDR3 sequence (DNA): TGCAGTGCTGGCCGGTCCAATTCACCCCTCCACTTT. The chain recombines TRBV20-1 with TRBJ1-6; D gene ambiguous. This CDR3 contains 12 residues. V lost 5 bases and J 7 bases, leaving 9 bases between the germline ends. Germline V gives CDR1 DFQATT, CDR2 SNEGSKA (reference sequence).

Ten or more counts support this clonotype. CDR3 residues: CASSFTGSGQPQHF. In DNA form, the CDR3 reads TGTGCCAGCAGCTTTACAGGGTCGGGTCAGCCCCAGCATTTT. V gene TRBV12-3 or TRBV12-4 combines with J gene TRBJ1-5; possibly TRBD1 for D (6 bases). V lost 6 bases and J lost 6, with 15 bases in between. The length of the CDR3 is 14 residues.

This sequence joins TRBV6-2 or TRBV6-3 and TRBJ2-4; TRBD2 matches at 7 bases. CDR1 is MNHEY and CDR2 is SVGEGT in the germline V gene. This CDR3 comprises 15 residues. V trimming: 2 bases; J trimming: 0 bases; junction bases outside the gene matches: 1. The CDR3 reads CASSYREGAKNIQYF. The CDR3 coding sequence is TGTGCCAGCAGTTACAGGGAGGGAGCCAAAAACATTCAGTACTTC.

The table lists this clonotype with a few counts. CDR3 DNA sequence: TGCAGTGCTAGAGGGGGCAGTCAGCCCCAGCATTTT. This codes for CSARGGSQPQHF. This chain links TRBV20-1 with TRBJ1-5; TRBD1 might be the D (5 bases). V was cut by 1 base and J by 6 bases, with 7 bases left in between. Germline V CDR1 and CDR2: DFQATT, SNEGSKA (reference sequence). The CDR3 sequence is 12 residues long.

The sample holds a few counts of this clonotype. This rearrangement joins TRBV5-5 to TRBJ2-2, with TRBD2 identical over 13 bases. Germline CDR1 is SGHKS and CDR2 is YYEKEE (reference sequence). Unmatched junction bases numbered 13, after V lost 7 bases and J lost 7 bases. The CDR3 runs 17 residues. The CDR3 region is CASSPSGLAGRGGELFF. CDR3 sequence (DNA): TGTGCCAGCTCCCCGTCGGGACTAGCGGGGCGGGGCGGGGAGCTGTTTTTT. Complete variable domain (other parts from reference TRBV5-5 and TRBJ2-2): DAGVTQSPTHLIKTRGQQVTLRCSPISGHKSVSWYQQVLGQGPQFIFQYYEKEERGRGNFPDRFSARQFPNYSSELNVNALLLGDSALYLCASSPSGLAGRGGELFFGEGSRLTVL.

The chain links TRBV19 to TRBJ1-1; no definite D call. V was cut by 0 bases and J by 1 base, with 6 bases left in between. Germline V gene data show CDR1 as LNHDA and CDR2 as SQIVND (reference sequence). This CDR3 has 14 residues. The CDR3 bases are TGTGCCAGTAGTATAGATGAAGAGAACACTGAAGCTTTCTTT. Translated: CASSIDEENTEAFF.

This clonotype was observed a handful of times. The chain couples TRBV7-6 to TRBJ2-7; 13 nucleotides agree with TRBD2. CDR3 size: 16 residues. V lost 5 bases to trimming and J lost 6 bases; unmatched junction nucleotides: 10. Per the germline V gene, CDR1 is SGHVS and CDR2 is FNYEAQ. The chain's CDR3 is CASSQTWTSGRGEQYF. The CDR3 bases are TGTGCCAGCAGCCAGACCTGGACTAGCGGGAGAGGCGAGCAGTACTTC.

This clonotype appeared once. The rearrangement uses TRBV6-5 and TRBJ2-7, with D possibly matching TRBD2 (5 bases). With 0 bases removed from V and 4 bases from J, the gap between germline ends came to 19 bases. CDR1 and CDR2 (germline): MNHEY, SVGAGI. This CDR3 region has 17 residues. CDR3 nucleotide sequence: TGTGCCAGCAGTTACTCTGCGGGCCCTAGGATTCAATACGAGCAGTACTTC. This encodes CASSYSAGPRIQYEQYF.

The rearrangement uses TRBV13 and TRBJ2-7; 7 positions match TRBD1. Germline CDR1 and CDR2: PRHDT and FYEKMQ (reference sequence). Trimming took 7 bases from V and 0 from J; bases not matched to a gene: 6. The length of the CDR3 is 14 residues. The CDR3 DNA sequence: TGTGCCAGCACCCAGGACAGGATCTCCTACGAGCAGTACTTC. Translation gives CASTQDRISYEQYF.